This TCR beta chain was sequenced in a study of T cell repertoires in cytomegalovirus infection. The CDR3 length is 14 residues. Germline CDR1 reads SGHNT; CDR2 reads YENEEA. The V and J ends lost 1 base and 6 bases respectively, with 13 bases between them. This clonotype showed up just a few times. TCRdb called the reads again in MiXCR, with one record for every CDR3 protein. The repertoire includes some 700,000 distinct CDR3 sequences, approximately 40% of them detected once, and about 2.8% sits in the top ten. The chain couples TRBV11-3 to TRBJ2-7; tentative D call: TRBD1 (5 bases). Sample: PBMCs. The clonotype comes from a human donor in good health (CMV status not recorded). Some clones in this sample may be carry-over from other donors' samples. CDR3 residues: CASSLGAGKGEQYF. In DNA form, the CDR3 reads TGTGCCAGCAGCTTAGGGGCAGGGAAAGGCGAGCAGTACTTC.